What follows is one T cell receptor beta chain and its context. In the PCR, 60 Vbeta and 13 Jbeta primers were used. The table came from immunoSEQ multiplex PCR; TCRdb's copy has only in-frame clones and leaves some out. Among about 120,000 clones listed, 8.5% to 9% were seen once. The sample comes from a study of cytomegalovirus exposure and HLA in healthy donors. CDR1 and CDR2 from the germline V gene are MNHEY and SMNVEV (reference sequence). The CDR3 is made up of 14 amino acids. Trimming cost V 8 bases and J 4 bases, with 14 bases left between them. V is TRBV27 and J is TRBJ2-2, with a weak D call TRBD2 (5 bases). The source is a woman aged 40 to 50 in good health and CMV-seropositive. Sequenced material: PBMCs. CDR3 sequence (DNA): TGTGCCAGCGGTATCTTCCGGGGCACCGGGGAGCTGTTTTTT. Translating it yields CASGIFRGTGELFF.